The subject of this entry is one T cell receptor beta chain. Antigen specificity is unknown. V was pared by 1 base and J by 6 bases, with 12 bases between. This CDR3 contains 15 residues. CDR1 is SGHDN, CDR2 FVKESK, per germline. This entry belongs to a study of cytomegalovirus exposure and HLA in healthy donors. Study-wide results and limits: High sensitivity and specificity were reportedly achieved when the classifier diagnosed cytomegalovirus status. TCR beta V- and J-gene trimming, according to a later analysis, was linked to a missense DCLRE1C variant. Cytomegalovirus association was assigned to over 150 TCR beta chains.

The PCR ran on 60 Vbeta and 13 Jbeta primers. The assay was immunoSEQ multiplex PCR, and TCRdb's table has in-frame clones only and misses some. The table shows 95,000 to 110,000 clones, with 81% occurring only once. The TCR sequence derives from a man younger than 40 in good health and CMV-seronegative. The chain couples TRBV14 to TRBJ1-4, with D unresolved. Sequences were obtained from PBMCs. The CDR3 spells CASSQGGASYEKLFF. The CDR3 DNA is TGTGCCAGCAGCCAAGGCGGAGCGTCTTATGAAAAACTGTTTTTT.